This T cell receptor beta chain derives from a study of T cell repertoires in ileal Crohn's disease. Across the study: Median disease duration was approximately 8 years; about 35% smoked at surgery.

Notes on this clone: What it binds is not known.

Germline loops: CDR1 SGHKS, CDR2 YYEKEE (reference sequence). Between the trimmed V and J ends, which lost 0 bases and 3 bases, there was a span of 16 bases. This CDR3 is built from 16 residues. Findings and limits, study-wide: Clonality above 26.8% at surgery always came with endoscopic recurrence. Compared with CD4 T cells, sorted CD8 cells carried more expanded clones. Clonal expansions were more frequent in active smokers than non-smokers at surgery.

Time point reported: neoterminal ileum biopsy at postoperative endoscopy, about 6 months after surgery. Sequencing used immunoSEQ multiplex PCR; TCRdb keeps in-frame clones, though not all of them. Of roughly 5,300 clones detected, approximately 84% appear once; the ten largest clones hold about 32%. The chain combines TRBV5-5 with TRBJ2-7; D may be TRBD1 (6 bases). The sequence was collected from an adult with Crohn's disease. Sequencing used ileal tissue. The CDR3 is CASSLGAAGANYEQYF. The CDR3 DNA reads TGTGCCAGCAGCTTGGGGGCGGCAGGGGCTAACTACGAGCAGTACTTC.